This T cell receptor beta chain appears in the sequencing data of a study of OX40 agonist ivuxolimab in advanced cancers. General study findings and limits: Both blood CD4+ and CD8+ T cells showed clonal growth by week 6 at 0.1 to 3.0 mg/kg.

V was pared by 7 bases and J by 3 bases, with 18 bases between. Germline loops: CDR1 LNHDA, CDR2 SQIVND (reference sequence). The CDR3 spans 15 residues. Libraries were prepared by immunoSEQ multiplex PCR; TCRdb keeps only in-frame clonotypes and omits some of them. Of tens of thousands of clones listed, 92% are singletons. A remark on this clone: What it recognizes is unknown.

Sequencing used CD4+ or CD8+ T cells sorted from blood, obtained in a trial of the OX40 agonist ivuxolimab. V is TRBV19 and J is TRBJ1-1; D may be TRBD1 (5 bases). This TCR was sampled from an adult with an advanced solid tumor such as melanoma, head and neck, liver or kidney cancer. The CDR3 here is CASTDSRVVYTEAFF. The CDR3 DNA is TGTGCCAGTACTGACAGCCGCGTCGTTTACACTGAAGCTTTCTTT. Variable domain in full (rest from reference TRBV19 and TRBJ1-1): DGGITQSPKYLFRKEGQNVTLSCEQNLNHDAMYWYRQDPGQGLRLIYYSQIVNDFQKGDIAEGYSVSREKKESFPLTVTSAQKNPTAFYLCASTDSRVVYTEAFFGQGTRLTVV.